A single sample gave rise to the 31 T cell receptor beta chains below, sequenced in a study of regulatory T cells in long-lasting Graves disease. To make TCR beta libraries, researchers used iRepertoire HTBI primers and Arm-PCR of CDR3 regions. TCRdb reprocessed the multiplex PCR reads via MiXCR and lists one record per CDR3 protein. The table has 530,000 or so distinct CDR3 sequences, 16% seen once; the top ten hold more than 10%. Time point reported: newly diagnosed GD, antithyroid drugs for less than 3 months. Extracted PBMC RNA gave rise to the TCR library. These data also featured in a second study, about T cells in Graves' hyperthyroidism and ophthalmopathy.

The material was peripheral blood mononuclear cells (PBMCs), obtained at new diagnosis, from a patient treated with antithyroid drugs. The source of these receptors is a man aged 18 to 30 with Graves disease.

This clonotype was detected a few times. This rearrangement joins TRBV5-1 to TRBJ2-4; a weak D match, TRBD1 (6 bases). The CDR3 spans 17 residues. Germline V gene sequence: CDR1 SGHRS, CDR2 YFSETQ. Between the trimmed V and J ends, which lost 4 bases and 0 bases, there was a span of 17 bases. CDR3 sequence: CASSGPGQISAKNIQYF. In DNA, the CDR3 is TGCGCCAGCAGCGGGCCGGGACAAATTTCAGCCAAAAACATTCAGTACTTC.

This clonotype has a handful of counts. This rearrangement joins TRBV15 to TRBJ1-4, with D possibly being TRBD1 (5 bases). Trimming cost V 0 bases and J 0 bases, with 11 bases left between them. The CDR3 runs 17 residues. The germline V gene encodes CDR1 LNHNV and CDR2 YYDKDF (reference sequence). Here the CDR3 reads CATSRETAYTTNEKLFF. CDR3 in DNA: TGTGCCACCAGCAGAGAGACAGCCTACACAACTAATGAAAAACTGTTTTTT.

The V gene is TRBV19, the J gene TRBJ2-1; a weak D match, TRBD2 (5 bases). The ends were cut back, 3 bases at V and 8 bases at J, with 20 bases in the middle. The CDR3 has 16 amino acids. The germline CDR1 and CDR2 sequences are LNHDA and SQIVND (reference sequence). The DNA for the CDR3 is TGTGCCAGTAGTATTCCGGGATCTCCCAAGCGCTATGAGCAGTTCTTC. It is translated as CASSIPGSPKRYEQFF.

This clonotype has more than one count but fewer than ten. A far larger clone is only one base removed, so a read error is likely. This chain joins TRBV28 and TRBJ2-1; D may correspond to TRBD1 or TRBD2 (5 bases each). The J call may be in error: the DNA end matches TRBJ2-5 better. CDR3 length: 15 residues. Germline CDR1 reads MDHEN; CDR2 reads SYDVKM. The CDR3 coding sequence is TGTGCCAGCAGTTCTTTCGGTCGCAGGGAGGAGACCCAGTACTTC. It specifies CASSSFGRREETQYF.

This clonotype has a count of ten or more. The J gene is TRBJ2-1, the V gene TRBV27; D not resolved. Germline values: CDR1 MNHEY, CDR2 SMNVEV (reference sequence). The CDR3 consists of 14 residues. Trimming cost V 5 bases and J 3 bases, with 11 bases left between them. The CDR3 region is CASSLKPGYNEQFF. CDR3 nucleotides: TGTGCCAGCAGTCTCAAACCGGGCTACAATGAGCAGTTCTTC.

The chain's CDR3 is CASSQGTGASGTQYF. CDR3 nucleotides: TGTGCCAGCAGCCAAGGGACAGGGGCCTCAGGGACCCAGTACTTC. This chain uses TRBV4-2 with TRBJ2-5, with 9 bases matching TRBD1. This CDR3 is 15 amino acids long. The V segment lost 1 base and the J segment 7 bases; nucleotides outside the gene matches: 7. Germline CDR1 is LGHNA and CDR2 is YNFKEQ.

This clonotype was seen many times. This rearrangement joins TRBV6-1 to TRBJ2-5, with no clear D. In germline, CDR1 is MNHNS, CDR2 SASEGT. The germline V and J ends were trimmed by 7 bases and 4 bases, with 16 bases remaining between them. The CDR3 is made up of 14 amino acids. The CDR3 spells CASNVLQRPETQYF. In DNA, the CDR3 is TGTGCCAGCAACGTACTTCAGAGGCCAGAGACCCAGTACTTC.

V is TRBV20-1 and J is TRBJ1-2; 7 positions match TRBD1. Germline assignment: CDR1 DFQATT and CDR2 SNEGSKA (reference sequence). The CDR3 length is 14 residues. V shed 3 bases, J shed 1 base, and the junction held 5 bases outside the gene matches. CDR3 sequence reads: CSASSPGGNYGYTF. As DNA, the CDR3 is TGCAGTGCTAGTAGTCCAGGGGGTAACTATGGCTACACCTTC.

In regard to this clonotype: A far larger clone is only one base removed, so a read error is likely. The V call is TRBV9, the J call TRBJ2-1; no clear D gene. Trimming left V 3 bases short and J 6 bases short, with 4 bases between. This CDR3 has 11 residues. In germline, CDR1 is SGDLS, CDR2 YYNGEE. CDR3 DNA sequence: TGTGCCAGCAGCGCCGTCAATGAGCAGTTCTTC. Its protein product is CASSAVNEQFF.

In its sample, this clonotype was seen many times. The CDR3 region is CASSSDRINTEAFF. CDR3 DNA: TGTGCCAGCAGTTCTGACAGGATCAACACTGAAGCTTTCTTT. This sequence joins TRBV27 and TRBJ1-1, with D possibly being TRBD1 (6 bases). CDR3 length: 14 amino acids. The V gene's germline CDR1 is MNHEY and CDR2 SMNVEV (reference sequence). With 4 bases removed from V and 2 bases from J, the gap between germline ends came to 11 bases.

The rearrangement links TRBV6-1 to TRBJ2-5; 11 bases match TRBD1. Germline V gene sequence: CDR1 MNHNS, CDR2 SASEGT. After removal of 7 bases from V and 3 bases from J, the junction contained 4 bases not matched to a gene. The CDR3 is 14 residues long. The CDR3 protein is CASMRTGGKETQYF. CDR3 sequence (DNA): TGTGCCAGCATGAGGACAGGGGGCAAAGAGACCCAGTACTTC.

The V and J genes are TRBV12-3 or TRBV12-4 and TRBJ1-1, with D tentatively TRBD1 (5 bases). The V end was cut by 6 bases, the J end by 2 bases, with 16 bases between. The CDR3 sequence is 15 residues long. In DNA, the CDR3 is TGTGCCAGCAGCCCTGGAGAGGGGATTAACACTGAAGCTTTCTTT. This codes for CASSPGEGINTEAFF.

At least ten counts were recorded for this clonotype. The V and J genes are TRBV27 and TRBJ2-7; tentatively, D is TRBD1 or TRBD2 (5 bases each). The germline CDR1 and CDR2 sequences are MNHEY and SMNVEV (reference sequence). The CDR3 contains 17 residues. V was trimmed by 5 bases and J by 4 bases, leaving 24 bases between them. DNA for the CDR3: TGTGCCAGCAGTCCATCGGGTCTTACCGGGACGGTATACGAGCAGTACTTC. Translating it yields CASSPSGLTGTVYEQYF.

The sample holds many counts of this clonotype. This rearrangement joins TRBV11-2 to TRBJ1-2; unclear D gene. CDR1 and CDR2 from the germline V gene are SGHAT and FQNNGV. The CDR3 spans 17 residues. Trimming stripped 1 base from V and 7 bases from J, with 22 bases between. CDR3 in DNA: TGTGCCAGCAGCTTAGTAGCGTCGGAGGGCGCTAGATCTGGCTACACCTTC. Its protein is CASSLVASEGARSGYTF. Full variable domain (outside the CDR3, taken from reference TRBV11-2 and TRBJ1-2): EAGVAQSPRYKIIEKRQSVAFWCNPISGHATLYWYQQILGQGPKLLIQFQNNGVVDDSQLPKDRFSAERLKGVDSTLKIQPAKLEDSAVYLCASSLVASEGARSGYTFGSGTRLTVV.

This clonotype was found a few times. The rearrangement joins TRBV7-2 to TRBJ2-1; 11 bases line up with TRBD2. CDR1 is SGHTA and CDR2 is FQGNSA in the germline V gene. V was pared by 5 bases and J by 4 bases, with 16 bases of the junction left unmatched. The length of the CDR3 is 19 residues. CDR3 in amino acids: CASSPSGLAGRLNYNEQFF. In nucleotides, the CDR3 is TGTGCCAGCAGCCCGAGCGGACTAGCGGGCCGCCTTAATTACAATGAGCAGTTCTTC.

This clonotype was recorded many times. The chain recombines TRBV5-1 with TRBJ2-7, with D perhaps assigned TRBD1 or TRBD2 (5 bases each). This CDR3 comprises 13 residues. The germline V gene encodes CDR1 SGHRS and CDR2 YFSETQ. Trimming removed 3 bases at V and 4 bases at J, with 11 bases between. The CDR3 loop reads CASSSLDSYEQYF. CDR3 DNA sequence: TGCGCCAGCAGCTCACTAGACAGTTACGAGCAGTACTTC.

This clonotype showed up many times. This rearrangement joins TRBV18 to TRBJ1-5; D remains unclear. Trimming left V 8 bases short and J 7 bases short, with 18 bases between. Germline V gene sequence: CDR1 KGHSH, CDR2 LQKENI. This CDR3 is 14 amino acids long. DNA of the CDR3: TGTGCCAGCGGAGACGGGAGGGCGGGGCAGCCCCAGCATTTT. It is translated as CASGDGRAGQPQHF.

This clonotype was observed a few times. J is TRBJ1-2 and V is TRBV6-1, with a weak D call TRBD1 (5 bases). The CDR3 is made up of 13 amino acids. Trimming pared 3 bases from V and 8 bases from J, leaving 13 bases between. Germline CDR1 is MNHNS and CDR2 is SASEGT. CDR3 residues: CASSDGGVKGYTF. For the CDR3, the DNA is TGTGCCAGCAGTGATGGGGGGGTAAAAGGCTACACCTTC.

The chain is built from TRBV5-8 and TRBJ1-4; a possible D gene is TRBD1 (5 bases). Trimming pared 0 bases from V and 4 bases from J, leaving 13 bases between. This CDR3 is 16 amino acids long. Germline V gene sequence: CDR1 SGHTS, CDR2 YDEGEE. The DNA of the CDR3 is TGTGCCAGCAGCTTGGGATCGTGGGGGATTAATGAAAAACTGTTTTTT. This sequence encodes CASSLGSWGINEKLFF.

The CDR3 DNA reads as TGTGCCAGCAGTGATAGTGTGAGCTGGGAAGCAAGTATAAATCAGCCCCAGCATTTT. It encodes CASSDSVSWEASINQPQHF. The rearrangement links TRBV6-1 to TRBJ1-5; D uncertain. V was trimmed by 3 bases and J by 4 bases, leaving 25 bases between them. From germline, CDR1 is MNHNS and CDR2 SASEGT. CDR3 length: 19 amino acids.

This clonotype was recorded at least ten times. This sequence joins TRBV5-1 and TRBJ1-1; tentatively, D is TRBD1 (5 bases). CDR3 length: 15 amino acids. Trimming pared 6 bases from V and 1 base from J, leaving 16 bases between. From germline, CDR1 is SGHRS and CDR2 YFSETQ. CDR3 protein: CASTPPGGGNTEAFF. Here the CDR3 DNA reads TGCGCCAGCACCCCTCCGGGGGGTGGGAACACTGAAGCTTTCTTT. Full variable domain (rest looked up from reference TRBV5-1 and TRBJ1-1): KAGVTQTPRYLIKTRGQQVTLSCSPISGHRSVSWYQQTPGQGLQFLFEYFSETQRNKGNFPGRFSGRQFSNSRSEMNVSTLELGDSALYLCASTPPGGGNTEAFFGQGTRLTVV.

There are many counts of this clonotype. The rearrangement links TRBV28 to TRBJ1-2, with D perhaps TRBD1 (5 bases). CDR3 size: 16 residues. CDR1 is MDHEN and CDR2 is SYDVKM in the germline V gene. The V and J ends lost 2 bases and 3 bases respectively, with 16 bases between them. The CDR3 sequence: CASSLTVGGDYYGYTF. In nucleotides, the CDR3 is TGTGCCAGCAGTTTAACCGTCGGGGGAGACTACTATGGCTACACCTTC.

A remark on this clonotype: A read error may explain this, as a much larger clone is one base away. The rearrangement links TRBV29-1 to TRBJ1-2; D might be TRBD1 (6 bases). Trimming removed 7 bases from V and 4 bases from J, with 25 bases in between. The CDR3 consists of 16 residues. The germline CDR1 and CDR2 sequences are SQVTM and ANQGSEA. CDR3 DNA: TGCAGCGCTGAGGGGGATCCTGGGCCTACGGGCTATGGCTACACCTTC. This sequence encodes CSAEGDPGPTGYGYTF.

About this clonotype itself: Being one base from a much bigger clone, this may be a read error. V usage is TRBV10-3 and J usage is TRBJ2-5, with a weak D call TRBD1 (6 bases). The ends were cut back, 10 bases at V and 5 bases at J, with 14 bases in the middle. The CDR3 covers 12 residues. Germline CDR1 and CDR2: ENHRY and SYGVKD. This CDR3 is CATKGVAETQYF. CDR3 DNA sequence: TGTGCCACCAAGGGGGTCGCGGAGACCCAGTACTTC.

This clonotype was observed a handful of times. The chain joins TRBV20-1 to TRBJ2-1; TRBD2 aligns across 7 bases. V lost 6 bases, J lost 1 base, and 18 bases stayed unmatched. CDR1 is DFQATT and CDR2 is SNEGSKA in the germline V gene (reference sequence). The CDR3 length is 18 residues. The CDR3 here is CSASGVGSALESYNEQFF. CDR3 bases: TGCAGTGCCAGCGGGGTGGGTAGCGCCTTAGAATCCTACAATGAGCAGTTCTTC.

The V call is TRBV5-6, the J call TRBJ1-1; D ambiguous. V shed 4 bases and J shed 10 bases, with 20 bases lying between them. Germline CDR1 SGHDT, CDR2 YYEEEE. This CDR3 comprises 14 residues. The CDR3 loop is CASSPARVPFRAFF. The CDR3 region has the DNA TGTGCCAGCAGCCCGGCAAGGGTTCCTTTCAGAGCTTTCTTT.

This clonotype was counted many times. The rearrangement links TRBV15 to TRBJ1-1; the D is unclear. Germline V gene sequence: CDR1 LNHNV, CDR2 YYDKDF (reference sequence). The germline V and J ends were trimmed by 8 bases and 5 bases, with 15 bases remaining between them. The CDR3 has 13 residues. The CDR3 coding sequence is TGTGCCACCTCCCCAGCGTGGGGAACTGAAGCTTTCTTT. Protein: CATSPAWGTEAFF.

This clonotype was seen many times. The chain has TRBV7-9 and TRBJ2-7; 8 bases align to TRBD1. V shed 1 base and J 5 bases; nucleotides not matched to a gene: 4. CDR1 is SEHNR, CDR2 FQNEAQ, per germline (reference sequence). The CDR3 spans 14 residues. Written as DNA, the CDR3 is TGTGCCAGCAGCTTAGGGACAGGGAACCACGAGCAGTACTTC. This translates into CASSLGTGNHEQYF.

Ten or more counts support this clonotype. The CDR3 protein is CAWSGGPGGAFF. The CDR3 DNA is TGTGCCTGGAGTGGTGGCCCGGGGGGAGCTTTCTTT. This rearrangement joins TRBV30 to TRBJ1-1, with a tentative D call TRBD1 (5 bases). Deletions cut 1 base from V and 10 bases from J, with 13 bases between. This CDR3 comprises 12 residues. Germline CDR1 is GTSNPN and CDR2 is SVGIG (reference sequence).

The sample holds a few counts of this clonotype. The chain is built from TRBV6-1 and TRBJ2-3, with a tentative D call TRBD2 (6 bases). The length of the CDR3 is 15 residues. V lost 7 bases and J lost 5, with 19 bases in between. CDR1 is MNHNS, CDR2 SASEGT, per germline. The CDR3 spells CASILTAGRQDTQYF. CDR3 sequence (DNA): TGTGCCAGCATCCTCACGGCGGGGCGACAAGATACGCAGTATTTT.

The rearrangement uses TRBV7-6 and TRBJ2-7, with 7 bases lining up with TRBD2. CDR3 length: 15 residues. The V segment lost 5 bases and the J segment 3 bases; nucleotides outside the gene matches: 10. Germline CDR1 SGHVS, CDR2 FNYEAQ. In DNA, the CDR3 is TGTGCCAGCAGCCCCCAGCGGGGAGCCGTCTACGAGCAGTACTTC. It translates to CASSPQRGAVYEQYF.